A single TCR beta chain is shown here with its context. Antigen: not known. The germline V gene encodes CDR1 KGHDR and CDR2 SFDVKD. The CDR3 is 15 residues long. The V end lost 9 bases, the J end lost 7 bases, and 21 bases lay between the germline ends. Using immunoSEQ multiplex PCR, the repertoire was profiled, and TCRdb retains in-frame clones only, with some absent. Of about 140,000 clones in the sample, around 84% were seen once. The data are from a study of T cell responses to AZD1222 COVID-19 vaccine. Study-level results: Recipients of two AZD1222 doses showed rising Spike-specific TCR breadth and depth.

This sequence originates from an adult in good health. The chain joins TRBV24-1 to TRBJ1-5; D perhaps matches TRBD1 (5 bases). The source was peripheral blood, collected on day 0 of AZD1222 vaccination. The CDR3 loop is CATADGGRVGQPQHF. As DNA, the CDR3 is TGTGCCACCGCCGATGGAGGCAGGGTGGGACAGCCCCAGCATTTT.